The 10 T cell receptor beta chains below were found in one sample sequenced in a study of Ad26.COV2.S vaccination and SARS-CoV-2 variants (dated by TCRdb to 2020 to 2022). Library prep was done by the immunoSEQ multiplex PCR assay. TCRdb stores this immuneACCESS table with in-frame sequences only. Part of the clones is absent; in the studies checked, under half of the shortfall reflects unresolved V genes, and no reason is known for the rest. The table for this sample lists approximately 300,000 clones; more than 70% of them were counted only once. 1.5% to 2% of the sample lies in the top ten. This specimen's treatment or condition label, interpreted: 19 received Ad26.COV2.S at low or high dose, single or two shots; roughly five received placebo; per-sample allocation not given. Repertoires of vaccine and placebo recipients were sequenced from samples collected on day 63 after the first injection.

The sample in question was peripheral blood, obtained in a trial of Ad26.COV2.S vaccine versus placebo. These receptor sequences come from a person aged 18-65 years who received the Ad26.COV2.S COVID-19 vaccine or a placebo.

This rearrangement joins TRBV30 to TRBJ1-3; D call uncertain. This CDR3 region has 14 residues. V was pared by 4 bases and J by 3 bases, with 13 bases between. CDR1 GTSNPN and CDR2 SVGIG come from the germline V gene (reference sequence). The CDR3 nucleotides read TGTGCCTGGACCCCCGGAGGGCTTGGAAACACCATATATTTT. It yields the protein CAWTPGGLGNTIYF. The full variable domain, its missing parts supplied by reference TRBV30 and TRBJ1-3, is SQTIHQWPATLVQPVGSPLSLECTVEGTSNPNLYWYRQAAGRGLQLLFYSVGIGQISSEVPQNLSASRPQDRQFILSSKKLLLSDSGFYLCAWTPGGLGNTIYFGEGSWLTVV.

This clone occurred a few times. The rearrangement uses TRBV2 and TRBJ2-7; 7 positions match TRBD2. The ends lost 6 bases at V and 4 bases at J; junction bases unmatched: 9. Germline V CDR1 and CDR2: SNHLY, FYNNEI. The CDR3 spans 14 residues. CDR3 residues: CASRQSGGGYEQYF. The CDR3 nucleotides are TGTGCCAGCAGACAATCCGGCGGGGGTTACGAGCAGTACTTC. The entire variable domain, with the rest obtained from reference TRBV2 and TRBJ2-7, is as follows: EPEVTQTPSHQVTQMGQEVILRCVPISNHLYFYWYRQILGQKVEFLVSFYNNEISEKSEIFDDQFSVERPDGSNFTLKIRSTKLEDSAMYFCASRQSGGGYEQYFGPGTRLTVT.

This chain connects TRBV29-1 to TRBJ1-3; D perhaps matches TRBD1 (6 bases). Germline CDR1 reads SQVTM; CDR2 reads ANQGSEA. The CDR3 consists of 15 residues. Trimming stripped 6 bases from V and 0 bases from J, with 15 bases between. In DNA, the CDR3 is TGCAGCGTCCACCAGGGGTCAAGCTCTGGAAACACCATATATTTT. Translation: CSVHQGSSSGNTIYF.

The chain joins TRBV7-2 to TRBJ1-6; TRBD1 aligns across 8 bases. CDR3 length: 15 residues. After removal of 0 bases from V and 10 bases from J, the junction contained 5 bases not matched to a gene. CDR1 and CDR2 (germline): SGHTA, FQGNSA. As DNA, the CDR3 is TGTGCCAGCAGCTTAGCAGGGACAGGCCTCTCACCCCTCCACTTT. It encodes CASSLAGTGLSPLHF.

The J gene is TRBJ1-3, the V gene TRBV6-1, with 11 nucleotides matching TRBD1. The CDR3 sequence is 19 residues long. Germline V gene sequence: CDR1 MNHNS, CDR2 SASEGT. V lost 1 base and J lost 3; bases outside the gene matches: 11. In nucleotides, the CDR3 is TGTGCCAGCAGTGAAGAGGAGGACAGGGGGCGAAAGCGTGGAAACACCATATATTTT. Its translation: CASSEEEDRGRKRGNTIYF.

The CDR3 reads CASSLGARNTDTQYF. For the CDR3, the DNA is TGTGCCAGCAGCTTGGGGGCCCGGAACACAGATACGCAGTATTTT. The rearrangement joins TRBV7-2 to TRBJ2-3; D may be TRBD1 (6 bases). V dropped 3 bases and J dropped 2 bases, with 12 bases sitting between them. Germline V CDR1 and CDR2: SGHTA, FQGNSA. This CDR3 region has 15 residues.

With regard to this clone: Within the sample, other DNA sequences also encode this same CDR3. The CDR3 reads CSASRASGGTGELFF. CDR3 coding DNA: TGCAGTGCTAGTAGGGCTAGCGGGGGCACCGGGGAGCTGTTTTTT. This chain joins TRBV20-1 and TRBJ2-2; TRBD2 matches at 10 bases. From germline, CDR1 is DFQATT and CDR2 SNEGSKA (reference sequence). Germline trimming cut 3 bases from V and 4 bases from J; bases unmatched to any gene: 5. The CDR3 extends over 15 amino acids.

DNA for the CDR3: TGTGCCAGCCTATTGGACAGGGGAAACACTGAAGCTTTCTTT. Protein product: CASLLDRGNTEAFF. The chain joins TRBV2 to TRBJ1-1, with 9 bases identical to TRBD1. Unmatched junction bases numbered 6, after V lost 8 bases and J lost 2 bases. Germline V gene data show CDR1 as SNHLY and CDR2 as FYNNEI. CDR3 length equals 14 residues.

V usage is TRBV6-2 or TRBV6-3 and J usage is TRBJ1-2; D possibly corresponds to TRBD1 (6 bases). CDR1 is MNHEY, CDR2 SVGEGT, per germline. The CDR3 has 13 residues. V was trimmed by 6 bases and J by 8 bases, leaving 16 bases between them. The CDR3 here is CASSIQGFDGYTF. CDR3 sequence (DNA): TGTGCCAGCAGCATACAGGGTTTCGACGGCTACACCTTC.

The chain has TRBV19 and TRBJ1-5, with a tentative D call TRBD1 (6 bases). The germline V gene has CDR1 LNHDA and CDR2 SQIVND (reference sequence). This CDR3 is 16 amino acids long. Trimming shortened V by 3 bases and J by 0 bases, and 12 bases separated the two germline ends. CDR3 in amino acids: CASSIQGINSNQPQHF. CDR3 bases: TGTGCCAGTAGTATTCAGGGGATTAATAGCAATCAGCCCCAGCATTTT.